This T cell receptor (beta chain) was found in a study of shared clonotypes between healthy human individuals. The CDR3 contains 14 residues. Trimming cost V 3 bases and J 5 bases, with 14 bases left between them. Germline loops: CDR1 SGHRS, CDR2 YFSETQ. Sorted-subset replicate PCR reactions contained roughly 200 ng DNA, corresponding to approximately 30,000 T cell genomes. The repertoire was sequenced with immunoSEQ multiplex PCR; TCRdb's copy has only in-frame clones and lacks some. The table includes millions of clones, approximately 93% detected once. Adults of Caucasian background living in Nashville, Tennessee made up all donors.

The origin of this receptor is a man aged 18 to 35 in good health. Some clones in this sample may be carry-over from other donors' samples. The sample consisted of naive CD4+ T cells from PBMCs. The subset: CD45RA+ positively selected. The rearrangement links TRBV5-1 to TRBJ2-5; unclear D gene. For the CDR3, the DNA is TGCGCCAGCAGCTCCCCGGGTCGTGTGGAGACCCAGTACTTC. It encodes CASSSPGRVETQYF.